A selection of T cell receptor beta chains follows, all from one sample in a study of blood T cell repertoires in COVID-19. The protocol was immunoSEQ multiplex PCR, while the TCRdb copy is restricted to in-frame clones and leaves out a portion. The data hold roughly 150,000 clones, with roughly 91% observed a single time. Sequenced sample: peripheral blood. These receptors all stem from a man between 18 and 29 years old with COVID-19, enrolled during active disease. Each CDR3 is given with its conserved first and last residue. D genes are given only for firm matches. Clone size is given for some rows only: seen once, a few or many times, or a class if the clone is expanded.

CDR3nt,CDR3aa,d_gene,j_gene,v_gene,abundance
TGTGCTAGTGGTTCATCGGGACTCGCAAACATTCAGTACTTC,CASGSSGLANIQYF,NA,TRBJ2-4,TRBV12-5,once
TGTGCCAGCAGTTTTTTCGGGACAGGGAACTATGGCTACACCTTC,CASSFFGTGNYGYTF,TRBD1,TRBJ1-2,TRBV28,NA
TGTGCCAGCAGTTCCCCGACAGGGGGCCATGAAAAACTGTTTTTT,CASSSPTGGHEKLFF,TRBD1,TRBJ1-4,TRBV28,medium-sized
TGTGCCAGCAGCTCCGGGATTTCAAATTCACCCCTCCACTTT,CASSSGISNSPLHF,NA,TRBJ1-6,TRBV7-2,NA
TGCGCCAGCAGCCACAAGACGACAGTAGAAGGCGGTGAAGCTTTCTTT,CASSHKTTVEGGEAFF,NA,TRBJ1-1,TRBV4-1,NA
TGTGCCAGCAGCCAAGACAGCCACGAGCAGTACTTC,CASSQDSHEQYF,NA,TRBJ2-7,TRBV7-9,NA
TGTGCCAGCAGCCACAGCGGGAGGGTCAATGAGCAGTTCTTC,CASSHSGRVNEQFF,TRBD2,TRBJ2-1,TRBV14,once
TGTGCCAGCAGTTACTCGATCCAGGGGGCTAATGGCTACACCTTC,CASSYSIQGANGYTF,TRBD1,TRBJ1-2,TRBV6-5,NA
TGCAGCGTTGGTTCTACGTTCTTC,CSVGSTFF,NA,TRBJ2-1,TRBV29-1,NA
TGTGCCAGCAGTTTACGGGGAGACCGGACCTACGAGCAGTACTTC,CASSLRGDRTYEQYF,NA,TRBJ2-7,TRBV27,NA
TGCGCCAGCAGCCAAAGTAGCGGGAGGGCCGAAGAGCAGTACTTC,CASSQSSGRAEEQYF,TRBD2,TRBJ2-7,TRBV4-3,NA
TGTGCCAGCAGCAAATTACAGGGAGAGGTCTATGGCTACACCTTC,CASSKLQGEVYGYTF,NA,TRBJ1-2,TRBV7-9,NA
TGCGCCAGCAGCCCCAATTTGGGCGGGACCTACGAGCAGTACTTC,CASSPNLGGTYEQYF,NA,TRBJ2-7,TRBV4-3,NA
TGTGCCAGCAGTCAAAACACGGAGTATGGCTACACCTTC,CASSQNTEYGYTF,NA,TRBJ1-2,TRBV7-9,NA